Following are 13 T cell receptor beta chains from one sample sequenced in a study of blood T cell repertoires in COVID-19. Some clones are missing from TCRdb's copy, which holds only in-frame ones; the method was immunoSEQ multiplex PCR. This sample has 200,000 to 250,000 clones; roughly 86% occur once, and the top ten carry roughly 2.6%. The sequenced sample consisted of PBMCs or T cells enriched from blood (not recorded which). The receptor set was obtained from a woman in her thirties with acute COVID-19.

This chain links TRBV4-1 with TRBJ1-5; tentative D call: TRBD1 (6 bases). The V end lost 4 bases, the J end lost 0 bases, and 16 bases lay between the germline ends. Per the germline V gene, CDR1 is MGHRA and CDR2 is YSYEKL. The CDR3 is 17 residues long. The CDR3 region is CASSPGTRFTSNQPQHF. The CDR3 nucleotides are TGCGCCAGCAGCCCCGGGACACGGTTTACTAGCAATCAGCCCCAGCATTTT.

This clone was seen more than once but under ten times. The CDR3 protein is CSVRRQTLRGYTF. In DNA form, the CDR3 reads TGCAGCGTTAGAAGACAGACACTGCGTGGCTACACCTTC. V usage is TRBV29-1 and J usage is TRBJ1-2, with D perhaps TRBD1 (5 bases). With 5 bases removed from V and 7 bases from J, the gap between germline ends came to 17 bases. This CDR3 region has 13 residues. The germline gives CDR1 SQVTM, CDR2 ANQGSEA.

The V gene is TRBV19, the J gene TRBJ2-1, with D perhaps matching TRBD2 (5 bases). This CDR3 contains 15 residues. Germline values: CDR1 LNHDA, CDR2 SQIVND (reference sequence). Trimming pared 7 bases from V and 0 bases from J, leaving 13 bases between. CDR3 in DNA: TGTGCCAGTACCCCCCACCGGGGCTCCTACAATGAGCAGTTCTTC. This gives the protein CASTPHRGSYNEQFF.

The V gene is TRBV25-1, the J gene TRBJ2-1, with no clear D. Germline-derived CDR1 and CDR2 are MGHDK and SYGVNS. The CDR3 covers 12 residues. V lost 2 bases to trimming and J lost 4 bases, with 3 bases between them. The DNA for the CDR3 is TGTGCCAGCAGTGAACTTTACAATGAGCAGTTCTTC. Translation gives CASSELYNEQFF.

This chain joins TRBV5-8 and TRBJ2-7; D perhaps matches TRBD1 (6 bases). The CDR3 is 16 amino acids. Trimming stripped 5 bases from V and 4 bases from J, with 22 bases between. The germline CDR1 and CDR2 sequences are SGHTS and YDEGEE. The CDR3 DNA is TGTGCCAGCAGGTTTGGGGTCAAATCAGGGGAATACGAGCAGTACTTC. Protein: CASRFGVKSGEYEQYF.

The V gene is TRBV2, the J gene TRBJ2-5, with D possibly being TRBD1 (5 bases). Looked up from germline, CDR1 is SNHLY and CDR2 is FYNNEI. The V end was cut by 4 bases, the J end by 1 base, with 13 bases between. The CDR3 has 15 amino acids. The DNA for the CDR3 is TGTGCCAGCAGTGCGGGCCCAGGGCGCCAAGAGACCCAGTACTTC. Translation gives CASSAGPGRQETQYF.

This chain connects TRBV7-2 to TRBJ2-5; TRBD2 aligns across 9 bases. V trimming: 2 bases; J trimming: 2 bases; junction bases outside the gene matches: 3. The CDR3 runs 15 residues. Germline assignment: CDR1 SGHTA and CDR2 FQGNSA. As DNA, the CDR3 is TGTGCCAGCAGCTTAAAGCGGGGGGCACAAGAGACCCAGTACTTC. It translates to CASSLKRGAQETQYF.

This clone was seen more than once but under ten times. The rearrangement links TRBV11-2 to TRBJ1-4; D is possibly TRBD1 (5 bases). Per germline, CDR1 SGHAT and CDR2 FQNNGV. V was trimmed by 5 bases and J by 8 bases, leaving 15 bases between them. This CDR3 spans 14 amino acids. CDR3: CASSLGGVGEKLFF. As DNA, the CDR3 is TGTGCCAGCAGCCTGGGGGGGGTTGGCGAAAAACTGTTTTTT.

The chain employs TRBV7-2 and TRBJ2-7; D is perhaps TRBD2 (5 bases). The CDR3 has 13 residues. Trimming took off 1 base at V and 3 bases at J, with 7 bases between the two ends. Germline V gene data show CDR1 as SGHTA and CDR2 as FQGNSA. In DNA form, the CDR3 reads TGTGCCAGCAGCTTAGGACGGGACTACGAGCAGTACTTC. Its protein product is CASSLGRDYEQYF. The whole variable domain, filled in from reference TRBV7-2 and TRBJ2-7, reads GAGVSQSPSNKVTEKGKDVELRCDPISGHTALYWYRQSLGQGLEFLIYFQGNSAPDKSGLPSDRFSAERTGGSVSTLTIQRTQQEDSAVYLCASSLGRDYEQYFGPGTRLTVT.

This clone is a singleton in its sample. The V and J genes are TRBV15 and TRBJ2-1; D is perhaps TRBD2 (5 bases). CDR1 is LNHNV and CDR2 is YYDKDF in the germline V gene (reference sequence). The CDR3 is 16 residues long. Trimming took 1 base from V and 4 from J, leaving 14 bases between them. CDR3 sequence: CATSRVGARNYNEQFF. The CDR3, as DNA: TGTGCCACCAGCAGAGTGGGAGCGCGGAATTACAATGAGCAGTTCTTC.

The DNA for the CDR3 is TGTGCCAGTAGGGGCACGGGGGGCGGCTACACCTTC. Protein sequence: CASRGTGGGYTF. The chain uses TRBV19 and TRBJ1-2; D may be TRBD1 (6 bases). In germline, CDR1 is LNHDA, CDR2 SQIVND (reference sequence). V lost 6 bases and J lost 8, with 13 bases in between. The CDR3 spans 12 residues.

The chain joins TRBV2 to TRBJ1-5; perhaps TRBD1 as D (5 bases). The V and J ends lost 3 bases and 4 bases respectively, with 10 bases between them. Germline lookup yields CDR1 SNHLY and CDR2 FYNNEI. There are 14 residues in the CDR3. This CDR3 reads CASSDRVWNQPQHF. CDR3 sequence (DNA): TGTGCCAGCAGTGACAGGGTATGGAATCAGCCCCAGCATTTT.

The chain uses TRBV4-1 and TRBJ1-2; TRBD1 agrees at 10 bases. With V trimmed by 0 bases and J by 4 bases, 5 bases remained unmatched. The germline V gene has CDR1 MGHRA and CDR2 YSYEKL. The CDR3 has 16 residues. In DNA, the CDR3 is TGCGCCAGCAGCCAAGAGGGCCGGGACAGGGGCTATGGCTACACCTTC. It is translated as CASSQEGRDRGYGYTF.